These 28 T cell receptor beta chains were sequenced from one sample in a study of cytomegalovirus exposure and HLA in healthy donors. The PCR contained 60 Vbeta and 13 Jbeta primers. Repertoires were generated with immunoSEQ multiplex PCR, while TCRdb's copy carries only in-frame clones and drops some. There are roughly 120,000 clones in the sample; around 82% occur only once, and around 4% lies in the top ten. Input material: PBMCs. The receptors were gathered from a man aged 35 to 55 in good health and CMV-seronegative.

The V and J genes are TRBV5-4 and TRBJ2-1; D is perhaps TRBD2 (5 bases). The CDR3 runs 12 residues. Trimming took 4 bases from V and 12 from J, leaving 14 bases between them. Germline V gives CDR1 SGHNT, CDR2 YYREEE (reference sequence). CDR3 sequence reads: CASSTTREGQFF. CDR3 nucleotides: TGTGCCAGCAGCACCACTCGGGAAGGGCAGTTCTTC.

This clone was observed a few times. V and J are TRBV6-1 and TRBJ1-2; 8 bases align to TRBD1. Looked up from germline, CDR1 is MNHNS and CDR2 is SASEGT. CDR3 size: 18 residues. V trimming: 4 bases; J trimming: 3 bases; junction bases outside the gene matches: 16. The CDR3 nucleotides are TGTGCCAGCAGTGCTAAGATACAGGGGGTTCGAGTAGACTATGGCTACACCTTC. It specifies CASSAKIQGVRVDYGYTF.

This sequence joins TRBV5-4 and TRBJ2-5; tentative D call: TRBD2 (6 bases). This CDR3 contains 18 residues. V was cut by 0 bases and J by 1 base, with 19 bases left in between. Looked up from germline, CDR1 is SGHNT and CDR2 is YYREEE (reference sequence). In DNA, the CDR3 is TGTGCCAGCAGCTTGGGAGGTGCGGCGGGGATGTCCCAAGAGACCCAGTACTTC. As protein: CASSLGGAAGMSQETQYF. Using reference TRBV5-4 and TRBJ2-5 for the parts outside the CDR3, the full variable domain is ETGVTQSPTHLIKTRGQQVTLRCSSQSGHNTVSWYQQALGQGPQFIFQYYREEENGRGNFPPRFSGLQFPNYSSELNVNALELDDSALYLCASSLGGAAGMSQETQYFGPGTRLLVL.

The chain uses TRBV27 and TRBJ2-7; 7 bases agree with TRBD1. The CDR3 contains 15 residues. Germline V gives CDR1 MNHEY, CDR2 SMNVEV (reference sequence). After removal of 6 bases from V and 3 bases from J, the junction contained 11 bases not matched to a gene. DNA for the CDR3: TGTGCCAGCAGCAAGCCCCGGGACAGCTACTACGAGCAGTACTTC. This sequence encodes CASSKPRDSYYEQYF.

The chain joins TRBV19 to TRBJ2-1, with D possibly being TRBD2 (6 bases). Per germline, CDR1 LNHDA and CDR2 SQIVND (reference sequence). Trimming took off 4 bases at V and 4 bases at J, with 14 bases between the two ends. CDR3 length equals 15 residues. The CDR3 sequence: CASSRLSGPYNEQFF. For the CDR3, the DNA is TGTGCCAGTAGTAGGTTGAGCGGGCCATACAATGAGCAGTTCTTC.

The rearrangement joins TRBV29-1 to TRBJ2-3, with TRBD1 as a possible D gene (6 bases). CDR3 length equals 13 residues. Germline lookup yields CDR1 SQVTM and CDR2 ANQGSEA. V lost 7 bases and J 4 bases, leaving 15 bases between the germline ends. The CDR3 DNA reads TGCAGCGATGAGCAGAGGGGGTCAGATACGCAGTATTTT. Translating it yields CSDEQRGSDTQYF.

The table lists this clone with a few counts. V and J are TRBV4-1 and TRBJ2-1; D is possibly TRBD2 (6 bases). The V gene's germline CDR1 is MGHRA and CDR2 YSYEKL. V was cut by 0 bases and J by 6 bases, with 21 bases left in between. This CDR3 contains 18 residues. The CDR3 here is CASSQDLHGTGVGNEQFF. The CDR3 DNA is TGCGCCAGCAGCCAAGATCTACACGGGACGGGGGTCGGCAATGAGCAGTTCTTC.

V is TRBV18 and J is TRBJ2-7; TRBD1 matches 11 bases. This CDR3 region has 14 residues. CDR1 KGHSH and CDR2 LQKENI come from the germline V gene. Germline trimming cut 6 bases from V and 5 bases from J; bases unmatched to any gene: 6. The CDR3 loop is CASSPGTGGHEQYF. The CDR3 region has the DNA TGTGCCAGCTCCCCCGGGACAGGGGGACACGAGCAGTACTTC. Using reference TRBV18 and TRBJ2-7 for the parts outside the CDR3, the full variable domain is NAGVMQNPRHLVRRRGQEARLRCSPMKGHSHVYWYRQLPEEGLKFMVYLQKENIIDESGMPKERFSAEFPKEGPSILRIQQVVRGDSAAYFCASSPGTGGHEQYFGPGTRLTVT.

The chain employs TRBV5-1 and TRBJ2-5, with a weak D call TRBD1 (5 bases). Near its end, the DNA agrees better with TRBJ2-7, so the J call may be wrong. Per germline, CDR1 SGHRS and CDR2 YFSETQ. This CDR3 has 13 amino acids. The CDR3: CASSLEGFYEQYF. For the CDR3, the DNA is TGCGCCAGCAGCTTGGAGGGGTTCTACGAGCAGTACTTC.

This clone turned up a few times. This chain joins TRBV27 and TRBJ2-1, with TRBD1 as a possible D gene (6 bases). The germline gives CDR1 MNHEY, CDR2 SMNVEV (reference sequence). This CDR3 has 14 amino acids. V was cut by 2 bases and J by 10 bases, with 15 bases left in between. DNA of the CDR3: TGTGCCAGCAGTTTACAGGGGTCACTGGAAGAGCAGTTCTTC. Residues: CASSLQGSLEEQFF.

The chain uses TRBV6-1 and TRBJ1-5; a weak D match, TRBD1 (5 bases). Germline CDR1 reads MNHNS; CDR2 reads SASEGT. V was shortened by 3 bases and J by 1 base, with 10 bases between the two germline ends. This CDR3 spans 15 amino acids. CDR3 in DNA: TGTGCCAGCAGTGATCAGGGCTGGAGCAATCAGCCCCAGCATTTT. Its translation: CASSDQGWSNQPQHF.

V and J are TRBV5-4 and TRBJ2-3, with D possibly matching TRBD1 (5 bases). The length of the CDR3 is 14 residues. Trimming stripped 3 bases from V and 7 bases from J, with 15 bases between. Germline assignment: CDR1 SGHNT and CDR2 YYREEE (reference sequence). The CDR3 protein is CASSSSTVRNTQYF. DNA for the CDR3: TGTGCCAGCAGCTCGTCGACAGTAAGAAATACGCAGTATTTT.

This clone was observed a handful of times. The gene calls are TRBV11-2 and TRBJ2-3; D is ambiguous. The V end was cut by 1 base, the J end by 3 bases, with 11 bases between. This CDR3 comprises 15 residues. The germline gives CDR1 SGHAT, CDR2 FQNNGV. The CDR3 loop is CASSLGQLPTDTQYF. The CDR3 DNA is TGTGCCAGCAGCTTAGGCCAGTTACCGACAGATACGCAGTATTTT.

The CDR3 spells CASSQAPWTVFYGYTF. The CDR3 DNA is TGCGCCAGCAGCCAAGCCCCCTGGACAGTTTTCTATGGCTACACCTTC. The chain joins TRBV4-3 to TRBJ1-2, with a tentative D call TRBD1 (6 bases). Germline V CDR1 and CDR2: LGHNA, YSLEER. The CDR3 length is 16 residues. Trimming took 1 base from V and 4 from J, leaving 16 bases between them.

This clone was counted a single time. The V and J genes are TRBV7-2 and TRBJ2-7; a possible D gene is TRBD1 (6 bases). V was shortened by 3 bases and J by 5 bases, with 17 bases between the two germline ends. The length of the CDR3 is 15 residues. CDR1 is SGHTA and CDR2 is FQGNSA in the germline V gene. The CDR3 region is CASSFAQGGFNEQYF. The CDR3 DNA reads TGTGCCAGCAGCTTTGCGCAAGGGGGTTTCAACGAGCAGTACTTC.

The rearrangement uses TRBV29-1 and TRBJ1-1; unclear D gene. V shed 7 bases and J shed 9 bases, with 12 bases lying between them. CDR3 length: 10 amino acids. Germline lookup yields CDR1 SQVTM and CDR2 ANQGSEA. This CDR3 reads CSAYSEKAFF. The CDR3 DNA reads TGCAGCGCTTATAGTGAGAAAGCTTTCTTT.

On this clone: Sequence at one end of the junction differs from germline and may be a read error. The rearrangement joins TRBV4-3 to TRBJ2-7; a weak D match, TRBD1 (6 bases). The CDR3 is made up of 13 amino acids. CDR1 LGHNA and CDR2 YSLEER come from the germline V gene. The CDR3 loop reads CASSQDEQGNVLF. The CDR3 DNA sequence: TGCGCCAGCAGCCAAGATGAACAGGGTAATGTTCTCTTC.

The gene calls are TRBV15 and TRBJ2-7, with 7 bases that match TRBD2. J gave up 2 bases and V 5 bases, and 3 bases lay outside the gene matches. Germline assignment: CDR1 LNHNV and CDR2 YYDKDF (reference sequence). The CDR3 is 13 residues long. CDR3 nucleotides: TGTGCCACCAGCGGGGGGGGGACCTACGAGCAGTACTTC. Its translation: CATSGGGTYEQYF.

This clone showed up just once. The V gene is TRBV18, the J gene TRBJ2-6, with no clear D. This CDR3 spans 15 amino acids. Per the germline V gene, CDR1 is KGHSH and CDR2 is LQKENI. The V end lost 0 bases, the J end lost 6 bases, and 9 bases lay between the germline ends. The CDR3 here is CASSPPNIKANVLTF. The CDR3 region has the DNA TGTGCCAGCTCACCACCGAACATTAAGGCCAACGTCCTGACTTTC.

The CDR3 region is CASSLVRQETQYF. Written as DNA, the CDR3 is TGTGCCAGCAGCTTAGTCAGACAAGAGACCCAGTACTTC. This chain joins TRBV7-8 and TRBJ2-5; D remains unclear. The CDR3 has 13 amino acids. Germline CDR1 reads SGHVS; CDR2 reads FQNEAQ. Deletions cut 1 base from V and 2 bases from J, with 5 bases between. The whole variable domain, remainder taken from reference TRBV7-8 and TRBJ2-5, is GAGVSQSPRYKVAKRGQDVALRCDPISGHVSLFWYQQALGQGPEFLTYFQNEAQLDKSGLPSDRFFAERPEGSVSTLKIQRTQQEDSAVYLCASSLVRQETQYFGPGTRLLVL.

This clone was counted a few times. CDR3 in amino acids: CASRAPGGYGYTF. The DNA for the CDR3 is TGTGCCAGCAGGGCCCCGGGGGGCTATGGCTACACCTTC. The chain recombines TRBV5-4 with TRBJ1-2, with a tentative D call TRBD1 (5 bases). Germline CDR1 SGHNT, CDR2 YYREEE (reference sequence). The CDR3 totals 13 residues. Trimming pared 5 bases from V and 4 bases from J, leaving 12 bases between. Complete variable domain (other parts from reference TRBV5-4 and TRBJ1-2): ETGVTQSPTHLIKTRGQQVTLRCSSQSGHNTVSWYQQALGQGPQFIFQYYREEENGRGNFPPRFSGLQFPNYSSELNVNALELDDSALYLCASRAPGGYGYTFGSGTRLTVV.

For this clone: At one boundary the junction diverges from the germline segment, which might be a read error. The chain recombines TRBV7-7 with TRBJ2-1, with 7 nucleotides matching TRBD2. CDR3 length: 16 residues. CDR1 and CDR2 from the germline V gene are SSHAT and FNYEAQ (reference sequence). CDR3 bases: TGTGCTAGCAGCTTAGCGCCTAGCGGAGGCTACAATGAGCAGTTCTTC. Translated, it gives CASSLAPSGGYNEQFF.

The chain employs TRBV5-1 and TRBJ1-2, with a possible D match to TRBD1 (5 bases). This CDR3 contains 14 residues. Deletions cut 4 bases from V and 7 bases from J, with 17 bases between. Looked up from germline, CDR1 is SGHRS and CDR2 is YFSETQ. The CDR3 is CASSNGQGHGGYTF. Written as DNA, the CDR3 is TGCGCCAGCAGCAACGGACAAGGCCACGGTGGCTACACCTTC.

This chain uses TRBV15 with TRBJ1-2, with a tentative D call TRBD1 (5 bases). Germline V CDR1 and CDR2: LNHNV, YYDKDF (reference sequence). The CDR3 sequence is 16 residues long. Trimming took 5 bases from V and 0 from J, leaving 16 bases between them. The CDR3 is CATSGPMDTANYGYTF. As DNA, the CDR3 is TGTGCCACCAGCGGACCGATGGACACAGCTAACTATGGCTACACCTTC.

This clone came up a few times. The chain recombines TRBV4-1 with TRBJ2-6, with a possible D match to TRBD2 (6 bases). CDR1 and CDR2 from the germline V gene are MGHRA and YSYEKL. The V end lost 4 bases, the J end lost 0 bases, and 13 bases lay between the germline ends. This CDR3 has 17 amino acids. CDR3 nucleotides: TGCGCCAGCAGCCCCGGCGGGGCCCCCTCTGGGGCCAACGTCCTGACTTTC. This sequence encodes CASSPGGAPSGANVLTF.

This chain connects TRBV5-1 to TRBJ2-7, with a tentative D call TRBD1 (6 bases). Germline values: CDR1 SGHRS, CDR2 YFSETQ. V lost 0 bases, J lost 2 bases, and 12 bases lay in between. The CDR3 is 15 amino acids. CDR3 in amino acids: CASSLEGRDTYEQYF. The CDR3 DNA is TGCGCCAGCAGCTTGGAGGGCAGGGACACCTACGAGCAGTACTTC.

The rearrangement uses TRBV28 and TRBJ2-3, with D unclear. CDR1 MDHEN and CDR2 SYDVKM come from the germline V gene. CDR3 size: 16 residues. The V and J ends lost 5 bases and 0 bases respectively, with 15 bases between them. The CDR3 is CASSPLSVTSTDTQYF. The CDR3, as DNA: TGTGCCAGCAGTCCACTATCGGTAACTAGCACAGATACGCAGTATTTT.

The chain uses TRBV10-3 and TRBJ1-5, with 9 nucleotides matching TRBD1. V was clipped by 6 bases and J by 1 base; unmatched bases: 7. The germline V gene has CDR1 ENHRY and CDR2 SYGVKD. The CDR3 is 16 residues long. The chain's CDR3 is CAISRTGVESNQPQHF. The CDR3 bases are TGTGCCATCAGCCGGACAGGGGTCGAGAGCAATCAGCCCCAGCATTTT.